This T cell receptor (beta chain) comes out of a study of Ad26.COV2.S vaccination and SARS-CoV-2 variants. Regarding the study as a whole: Analyses of TCR breadth and depth may have underestimated total T cell responses.

Trimming shortened V by 4 bases and J by 5 bases, and 14 bases separated the two germline ends. This CDR3 contains 14 residues. Germline CDR1 is PRHDT and CDR2 is FYEKMQ (reference sequence). Profiled with immunoSEQ multiplex PCR; TCRdb holds only in-frame clones, not every one. The table shows about 390,000 clones, with approximately 90% occurring only once. With regard to this clone: Its target is unknown.

Treatment reported: around 19 received Ad26.COV2.S at low or high dose, single or two shots; roughly 5 received placebo; per-sample allocation not given. At day 63 after the first vaccine or placebo injection, samples were drawn. The sample in question was peripheral blood, obtained in a trial of Ad26.COV2.S vaccine versus placebo. This sequence joins TRBV13 and TRBJ1-1; D is unclear. This TCR was sampled from a person between 18 and 65 years old who received the Ad26.COV2.S COVID-19 vaccine or a placebo. The CDR3 bases are TGTGCCAGCAGCTCTACCCCTCGGGCGACTGAAGCTTTCTTT. Its protein product is CASSSTPRATEAFF.